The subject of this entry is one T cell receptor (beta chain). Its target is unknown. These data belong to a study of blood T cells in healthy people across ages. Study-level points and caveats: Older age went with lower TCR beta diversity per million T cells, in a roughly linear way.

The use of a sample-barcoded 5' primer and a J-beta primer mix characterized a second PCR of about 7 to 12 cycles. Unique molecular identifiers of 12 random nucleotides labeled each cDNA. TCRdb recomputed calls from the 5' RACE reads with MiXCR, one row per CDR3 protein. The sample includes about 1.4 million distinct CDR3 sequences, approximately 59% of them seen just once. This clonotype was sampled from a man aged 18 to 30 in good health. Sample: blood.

As DNA, the CDR3 is TGTGCCAGCAGTTTATTTTCGGTCCCGGGACAGGGACCTGAAAAACTGTTTTTT. Its translation is CASSLFSVPGQGPEKLFF. The rearrangement uses TRBV12-3 or TRBV12-4 and TRBJ1-4; TRBD1 matches at 9 bases. The length of the CDR3 is 18 residues. Germline trimming cut 2 bases from V and 7 bases from J; bases unmatched to any gene: 14.